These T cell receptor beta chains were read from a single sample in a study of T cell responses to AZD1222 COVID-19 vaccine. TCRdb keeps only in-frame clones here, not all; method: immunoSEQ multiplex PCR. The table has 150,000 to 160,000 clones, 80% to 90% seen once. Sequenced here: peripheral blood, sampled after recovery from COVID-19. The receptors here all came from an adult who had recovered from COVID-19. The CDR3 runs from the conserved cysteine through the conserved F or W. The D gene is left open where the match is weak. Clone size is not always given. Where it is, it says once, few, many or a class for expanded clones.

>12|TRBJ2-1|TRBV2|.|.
TGTGCCAGCAGGGGTAGTGGTGATGAGCAGTTCTTC
CASRGSGDEQFF
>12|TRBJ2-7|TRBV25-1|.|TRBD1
TGTGCCAGCAGTGGAGGGGGCCACGAGCAGTACTTC
CASSGGGHEQYF
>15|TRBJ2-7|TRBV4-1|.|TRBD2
TGCGCCAGCAGCCGTCTGCCTAGCGGCTCCTACGAGCAGTACTTC
CASSRLPSGSYEQYF
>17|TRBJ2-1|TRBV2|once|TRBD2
TGTGCCAGCCCCACTGGGGGGACTAGCGGGGGTTACAATGAGCAGTTCTTC
CASPTGGTSGGYNEQFF
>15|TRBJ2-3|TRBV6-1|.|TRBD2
TGTGCCAGCAGTCTAGCGGGAGACACCACAGATACGCAGTATTTT
CASSLAGDTTDTQYF
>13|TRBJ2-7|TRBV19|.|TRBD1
TGTGCCACTCAGGGGGACAGGGGATACGAGCAGTACTTC
CATQGDRGYEQYF
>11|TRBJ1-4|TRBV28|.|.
TGTGCCAGCCTAGGTGGTGAAAAACTGTTTTTT
CASLGGEKLFF
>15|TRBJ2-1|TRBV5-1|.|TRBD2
TGCGCCAGCAGCTTCGACGCGGGGGACTACAATGAGCAGTTCTTC
CASSFDAGDYNEQFF
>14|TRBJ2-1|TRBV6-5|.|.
TGTGCCAGCAGTTACGAAGGATCCTACAATGAGCAGTTCTTC
CASSYEGSYNEQFF
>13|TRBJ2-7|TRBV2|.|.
TGTGCCAGCATTCCACAGGGGACTCGGGAGCAGTACTTC
CASIPQGTREQYF
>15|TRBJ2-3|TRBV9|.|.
TGTGCCAGCAGCTCCCAGATGGGTTGGACAGATACGCAGTATTTT
CASSSQMGWTDTQYF
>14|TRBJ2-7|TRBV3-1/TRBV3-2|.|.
TGTGCCAGCAGCCAGGGGGTTGGCCCCTACGAGCAGTACTTC
CASSQGVGPYEQYF
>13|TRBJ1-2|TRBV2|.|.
TGTGCCAGCAGCCGACAGCCTAACTATGGCTACACCTTC
CASSRQPNYGYTF
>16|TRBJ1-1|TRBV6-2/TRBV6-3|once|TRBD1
TGTGCCAGCAGTTTTTCCCCCGACAGGGGGAACACTGAAGCTTTCTTT
CASSFSPDRGNTEAFF
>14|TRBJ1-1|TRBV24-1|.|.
TGTGCCACCCAAGGAGAGGGACTGAACACTGAAGCTTTCTTT
CATQGEGLNTEAFF
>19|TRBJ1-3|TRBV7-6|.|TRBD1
TGTGCCAGCAGCCCCCTCCCCTCGGCGGGACAGGGAACTGGAAACACCATATATTTT
CASSPLPSAGQGTGNTIYF
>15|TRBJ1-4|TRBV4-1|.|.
TGCGCCAGCAGCGAGATGGAGGGAATTCGAGAAAAACTGTTTTTT
CASSEMEGIREKLFF
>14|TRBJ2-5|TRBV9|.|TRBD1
TGTGCCAGCAACCCGGGACAGGGTATTGGGACCCAGTACTTC
CASNPGQGIGTQYF
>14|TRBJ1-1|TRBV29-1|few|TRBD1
TGCAGCGTTCCCGGGACAGGGGGCGTCACTGAAGCTTTCTTT
CSVPGTGGVTEAFF
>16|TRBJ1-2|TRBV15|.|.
TGTGCCACCAGCAGAGATCGACTTGGGGGGGCGAATGGCTACACCTTC
CATSRDRLGGANGYTF
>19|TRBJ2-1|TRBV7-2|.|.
TGTGCCAGCAGCTTCCCTCGAAGGAGCGCGGCTCCCTCCTACAATGAGCAGTTCTTC
CASSFPRRSAAPSYNEQFF
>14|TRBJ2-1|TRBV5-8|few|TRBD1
TGTGCCAGCAGCGCCCACACCACAGGGGAATATCTGTTCTTC
CASSAHTTGEYLFF
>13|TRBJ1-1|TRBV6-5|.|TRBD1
TGTGCCAGCAGAGGGGGCTCGGTCACTGAAGCTTTCTTT
CASRGGSVTEAFF
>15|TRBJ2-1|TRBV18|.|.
TGTGCCAGCTCACTATCTTCCAGGGTGGGCAATGAGCAGTTCTTC
CASSLSSRVGNEQFF
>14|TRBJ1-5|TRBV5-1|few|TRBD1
TGCGCCAGCAGCGCCGGACAGGGCAATCAGCCCCAGCATTTT
CASSAGQGNQPQHF
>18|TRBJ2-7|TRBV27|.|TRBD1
TGTGCCAGCGGAATAAGGGGGCTAGCAGGAATTTCCTCCTACGAGCAGTACTTC
CASGIRGLAGISSYEQYF
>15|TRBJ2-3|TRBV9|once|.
TGTGCCAGCAGCGTAGCACCGACCAGCACAGATACGCAGTATTTT
CASSVAPTSTDTQYF
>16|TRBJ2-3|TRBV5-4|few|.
TGTGCCAGCAGCTTGGGTGGGGGGCAAGCTGCAGATACGCAGTATTTT
CASSLGGGQAADTQYF
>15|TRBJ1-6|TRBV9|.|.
TGTGCCAGCAGCGTCGGGGGGGCGCGCAATTCACCCCTCCACTTT
CASSVGGARNSPLHF
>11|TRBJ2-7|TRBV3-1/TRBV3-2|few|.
TGTGCCAGCAGCCAGACCTGGGAGCAGTACTTC
CASSQTWEQYF
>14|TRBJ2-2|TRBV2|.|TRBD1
TGTGCCAGCAGTAACAGGGGGCAGGGCGGGGAGCTGTTTTTT
CASSNRGQGGELFF
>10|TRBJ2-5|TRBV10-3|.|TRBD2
TGTGCCGTCGGGGGGGAGACCCAGTACTTC
CAVGGETQYF
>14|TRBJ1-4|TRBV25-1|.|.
TGTGCCAGCAGTGATCGGGTTACCCACGAAAAACTGTTTTTT
CASSDRVTHEKLFF
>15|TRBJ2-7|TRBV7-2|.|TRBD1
TGTGCCAGCAGCTCCGCCGGGACAGGGATCCACGAGCAGTACTTC
CASSSAGTGIHEQYF
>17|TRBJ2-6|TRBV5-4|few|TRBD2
TGTGCCAGCAGCTTCGGCGGGAGGTCCTCTGGGGCCAACGTCCTGACTTTC
CASSFGGRSSGANVLTF
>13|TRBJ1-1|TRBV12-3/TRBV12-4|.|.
TGTGCCATCGCTAATTCCCCTTACACTGAAGCTTTCTTT
CAIANSPYTEAFF
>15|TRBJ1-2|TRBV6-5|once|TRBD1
TGTGCCAGCACCCCCCGACTCAGGGGGCTCTATGGCTACACCTTC
CASTPRLRGLYGYTF
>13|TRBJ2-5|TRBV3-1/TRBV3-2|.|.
TGTGCCAGCAGCCGGGAGTACCAAGAGACCCAGTACTTC
CASSREYQETQYF
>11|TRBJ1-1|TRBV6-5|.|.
TGTGCCAGCAGTTACAAGCAGGGTCTTTTCTTT
CASSYKQGLFF
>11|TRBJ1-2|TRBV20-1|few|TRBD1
TGCAGTGCCACCGACAGGGTCGGCTACACCTTC
CSATDRVGYTF
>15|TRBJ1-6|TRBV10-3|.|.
TGTGCCATCAGAGGGAATTCCAGTCATAATTCACCCCTCCACTTT
CAIRGNSSHNSPLHF
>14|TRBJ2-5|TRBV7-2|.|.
TGTGCCAGCAGCAAACCGGGACCGCAAGAGACCCAGTACTTC
CASSKPGPQETQYF
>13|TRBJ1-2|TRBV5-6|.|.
TGTGCCAGCACCTATCTTCGGGGGCATGGCTACACCTTC
CASTYLRGHGYTF
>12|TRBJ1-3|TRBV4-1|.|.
TGCGCCAGCAGCCCGCTTGGAAACACCATATATTTT
CASSPLGNTIYF
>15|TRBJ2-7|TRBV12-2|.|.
TGTGCAAGTCGCTTAGCGGAGCATTACCCCTACGAGCAGTACTTC
CASRLAEHYPYEQYF
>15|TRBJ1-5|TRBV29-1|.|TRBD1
TGCAGCGTTGGGGACAGGGGAGATAGGAATCAGCCCCAGCATTTT
CSVGDRGDRNQPQHF
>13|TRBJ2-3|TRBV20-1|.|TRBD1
TGCAGTGCTAGTGGGCAGGGGGCAGATACGCAGTATTTT
CSASGQGADTQYF
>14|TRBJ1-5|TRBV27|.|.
TGTGCCAGCAGTATCAATGACCTCACTCAGCCCCAGCATTTT
CASSINDLTQPQHF
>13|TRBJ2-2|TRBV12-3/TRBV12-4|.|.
TGTGCCAGCACTGTTTGGGGGACCGGGGAGCTGTTTTTT
CASTVWGTGELFF
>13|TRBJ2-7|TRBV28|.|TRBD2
TGTGCCAGCATCTCGGGGGGGGACTACGAGCAGTACTTC
CASISGGDYEQYF
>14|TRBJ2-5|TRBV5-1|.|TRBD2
TGCGCCAGTACACTAGCGGGGGGGCTAGAGACCCAGTACTTC
CASTLAGGLETQYF
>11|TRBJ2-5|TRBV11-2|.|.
TGTGCCAGCAGCTTAGGAGAGACCCAGTACTTC
CASSLGETQYF